This T cell receptor (beta chain) was sequenced for a study of T-cell reconstitution after alpha-beta-depleted transplantation in children. Whole-study results and caveats: Several hundred expanded graft clones reportedly supplied alpha-beta T cells about two months after transplant. One year post-transplant, T-cell counts and diversity were largely derived from T cells produced anew.

Concerning this clonotype: Its antigen is unknown.

With 3 bases clipped from V and 5 bases from J, the junction kept 7 bases outside the gene matches. The CDR3 totals 16 residues. The germline gives CDR1 SGDLS, CDR2 YYNGEE. It was with unique molecular identifiers that the TCRbeta library was prepared. Via MiXCR, TCRdb re-called the PCR reads, giving one row per CDR3 protein. The table records about 58,000 distinct CDR3 sequences, 44% of them present only once. The chain is built from TRBV9 and TRBJ2-1, with TRBD2 identical over 11 bases. The clonotype comes from a male patient younger than 18 who had a stem cell transplant for acute lymphoblastic leukemia, so the T cells may come from the graft donor. The sample was PBMCs, mostly from graft donor cells, taken 360 days after TCRalphabeta/CD19-depleted stem cell transplant. The CDR3 is CASSARLAGPNNEQFF. Here the CDR3 DNA reads TGTGCCAGCAGCGCCAGACTAGCGGGACCCAACAATGAGCAGTTCTTC.